Shown below are 17 T cell receptor beta chains from a single sample sequenced in a study of blood T cells in healthy people across ages. Primed by a sample-barcoded 5' primer and a J-beta primer mix, a second PCR proceeded for roughly 7 to 12 cycles. TCRdb re-analysed the 5' RACE reads in MiXCR, keeping a single row per CDR3 protein. The repertoire includes over 1.5 million distinct CDR3 sequences, about 49% of them detected once, and approximately 2.1% sits in the top ten. Sequencing was done on a sample of blood. All receptors come from a woman aged 40 to 50 in good health.

The chain joins TRBV5-1 to TRBJ1-1; tentatively, D is TRBD1 (5 bases). This CDR3 spans 14 amino acids. Trimming pared 4 bases from V and 4 bases from J, leaving 14 bases between. CDR1 and CDR2 (germline): SGHRS, YFSETQ. DNA of the CDR3: TGCGCCAGCAGCAGGCCCAGGGATGGCACTGAAGCTTTCTTT. This codes for CASSRPRDGTEAFF.

The CDR3 region has the DNA TGTGCCAGCAGGGGGACCGACAGGCGCGAGACCCAGTACTTC. This codes for CASRGTDRRETQYF. V is TRBV14 and J is TRBJ2-5; a possible D gene is TRBD1 (6 bases). CDR1 and CDR2 from the germline V gene are SGHDN and FVKESK. Trimming removed 6 bases from V and 5 bases from J, with 16 bases in between. This CDR3 is built from 14 residues. The full variable domain, its missing parts supplied by reference TRBV14 and TRBJ2-5, is EAGVTQFPSHSVIEKGQTVTLRCDPISGHDNLYWYRRVMGKEIKFLLHFVKESKQDESGMPNNRFLAERTGGTYSTLKVQPAELEDSGVYFCASRGTDRRETQYFGPGTRLLVL.

The V call is TRBV20-1, the J call TRBJ1-6, with D unclear. The length of the CDR3 is 14 residues. The germline V gene encodes CDR1 DFQATT and CDR2 SNEGSKA (reference sequence). The V end was cut by 0 bases, the J end by 6 bases, with 9 bases between. The CDR3 nucleotides are TGCAGTGCTAGAGATCGCCAGCTTAATTCACCCCTCCACTTT. Protein product: CSARDRQLNSPLHF.

The sample holds a few counts of this clonotype. The rearrangement links TRBV27 to TRBJ2-3; D is ambiguous. The ends were cut back, 3 bases at V and 1 base at J, with 11 bases in the middle. Germline V lookup: CDR1 MNHEY, CDR2 SMNVEV (reference sequence). The CDR3 consists of 15 residues. CDR3 region: CASSLGSPGTDTQYF. The CDR3 DNA reads as TGTGCCAGCAGTTTGGGTAGCCCGGGCACAGATACGCAGTATTTT.

The chain recombines TRBV2 with TRBJ2-7; D is unclear. The length of the CDR3 is 15 residues. Germline V CDR1 and CDR2: SNHLY, FYNNEI. The ends were cut back, 8 bases at V and 2 bases at J, with 19 bases in the middle. This CDR3 reads CASRQDARIAYEQYF. In nucleotides, the CDR3 is TGTGCCAGCCGTCAGGACGCGAGGATAGCCTACGAGCAGTACTTC.

The gene calls are TRBV7-2 and TRBJ2-2; 9 bases are a match to TRBD1. V lost 4 bases to trimming and J lost 5 bases; unmatched junction nucleotides: 5. Germline lookup yields CDR1 SGHTA and CDR2 FQGNSA. This CDR3 comprises 15 residues. CDR3 sequence reads: CASSYYRGRTGELFF. The CDR3 DNA follows: TGTGCCAGCAGCTATTACAGGGGGCGGACCGGGGAGCTGTTTTTT. Together with reference TRBV7-2 and TRBJ2-2, the CDR3 gives the full variable domain: GAGVSQSPSNKVTEKGKDVELRCDPISGHTALYWYRQSLGQGLEFLIYFQGNSAPDKSGLPSDRFSAERTGGSVSTLTIQRTQQEDSAVYLCASSYYRGRTGELFFGEGSRLTVL.

The chain couples TRBV7-9 to TRBJ1-2, with D possibly TRBD1 on 6 matching bases. Germline CDR1 SEHNR, CDR2 FQNEAQ (reference sequence). The V end was cut by 1 base, the J end by 7 bases, with 16 bases between. The CDR3 spans 15 residues. DNA for the CDR3: TGTGCCAGCAGCTTAGGGGACGGACAGAGAAGTGGCTACACCTTC. Amino acid sequence: CASSLGDGQRSGYTF.

In this sample, this clonotype turned up a few times. This sequence joins TRBV7-2 and TRBJ2-7, with D tentatively TRBD2 (6 bases). The length of the CDR3 is 18 residues. The V end was cut by 2 bases, the J end by 2 bases, with 22 bases between. The germline CDR1 and CDR2 sequences are SGHTA and FQGNSA. CDR3 bases: TGTGCCAGCAGCTTAAGTCCAAGGGACTCACCAAGTGCCTACGAGCAGTACTTC. It translates to CASSLSPRDSPSAYEQYF.

This clonotype showed up just a few times. CDR3 sequence (DNA): TGCAGCGTTGAGCGGGACAGCTACGAGCAGTACTTC. As protein: CSVERDSYEQYF. The chain joins TRBV29-1 to TRBJ2-7; TRBD1 might be the D (7 bases). The CDR3 is made up of 12 amino acids. Germline assignment: CDR1 SQVTM and CDR2 ANQGSEA. V was trimmed by 3 bases and J by 3 bases, leaving 9 bases between them.

This clonotype was seen only a few times. This chain uses TRBV10-3 with TRBJ2-1; D unclear. In germline, CDR1 is ENHRY, CDR2 SYGVKD. The V end lost 0 bases, the J end lost 9 bases, and 9 bases lay between the germline ends. The CDR3 runs to 13 residues. The CDR3 nucleotides read TGTGCCATCAGTGAGTCGACTGCAGTTGAGCAGTTCTTC. This translates into CAISESTAVEQFF.

The genes are TRBV7-6 and TRBJ2-3; 9 bases are a match to TRBD2. Trimming took 1 base from V and 6 from J; bases not matched to a gene: 11. Germline V gene lookup returns CDR1 SGHVS and CDR2 FNYEAQ. The CDR3 has 17 amino acids. This CDR3 reads CASSLGVGGGAADTQYF. The CDR3 DNA follows: TGTGCCAGCAGCTTAGGGGTCGGCGGGGGGGCAGCGGATACGCAGTATTTT.

A few counts support this clonotype. This sequence joins TRBV5-8 and TRBJ2-6, with TRBD1 identical over 9 bases. The CDR3 contains 17 residues. Germline loops: CDR1 SGHTS, CDR2 YDEGEE. The V segment lost 5 bases and the J segment 0 bases; nucleotides outside the gene matches: 6. CDR3 protein: CASRLTGGSSGANVLTF. The CDR3 DNA is TGTGCCAGCAGACTAACAGGGGGCAGCTCTGGGGCCAACGTCCTGACTTTC. The full variable domain, its missing parts supplied by reference TRBV5-8 and TRBJ2-6, is EAGVTQSPTHLIKTRGQQATLRCSPISGHTSVYWYQQALGLGLQFLLWYDEGEERNRGNFPPRFSGRQFPNYSSELNVNALELEDSALYLCASRLTGGSSGANVLTFGAGSRLTVL.

This chain uses TRBV6-5 with TRBJ2-5, with D tentatively TRBD2 (5 bases). CDR1 and CDR2 (germline): MNHEY, SVGAGI. The V gene lost 2 bases and the J gene lost 4 bases, with 8 bases spanning the gap. There are 13 residues in the CDR3. CDR3 in amino acids: CASSYPGVETQYF. In DNA form, the CDR3 reads TGTGCCAGCAGTTACCCCGGGGTAGAGACCCAGTACTTC.

This clonotype was observed once. The germline gene is not matched at one end of the junction; a read error may be the cause. The chain has TRBV5-6 and TRBJ2-5, with 10 bases matching TRBD2. The CDR3 covers 16 residues. Germline CDR1 SGHDT, CDR2 YYEEEE. The CDR3 DNA is TGTGCCGGCAGCTTGATTGTTAGCGGGGGGCAAGAGACCCAGTACTTC. Protein sequence: CAGSLIVSGGQETQYF.

V and J are TRBV20-1 and TRBJ2-3; D is perhaps TRBD1 or TRBD2 (5 bases each). CDR3 length: 12 amino acids. The germline CDR1 and CDR2 sequences are DFQATT and SNEGSKA (reference sequence). CDR3 sequence (DNA): TGCGCCGCCCGTATGGGGGCAGATACGCAGTATTTT. It is translated as CAARMGADTQYF.

J is TRBJ2-3 and V is TRBV21-1; TRBD1, the table's D call, lacks a check against the DNA. TRBV21-1 is flagged as a pseudogene. This CDR3 spans 22 amino acids. CDR3 sequence: CASSPDRGPNTVIEPLTDTQYF. The DNA of the CDR3 is TGTGCCAGCAGCCCGGACAGGGGGCCGAATACCGTGATCGAACCACTCACAGATACGCAGTATTTT.

The DNA of the CDR3 is TGTGCCAGCAGGGGGGGTGAACTATCCGGGGCCAACGTCCTGACTTTC. Translating gives CASRGGELSGANVLTF. The V and J genes are TRBV12-3 or TRBV12-4 and TRBJ2-6, with TRBD2 as a possible D gene (6 bases). With 6 bases removed from V and 4 bases from J, the gap between germline ends came to 16 bases. The CDR3 has 16 residues.